This T cell receptor (beta chain) was documented in a study of patients and donors after allogeneic stem cell transplantation (dated by TCRdb to 2020 to 2022). Unmatched junction bases come to 13, with V trimmed by 6 bases and J by 6 bases. The germline V gene specifies MDHEN as CDR1 and SYDVKM as CDR2. CDR3 length: 16 amino acids, cysteine to phenylalanine. Only the CDR3 DNA stays, 48 bases, in frame from base 1. Concerning this clonotype: The clone's antigen remains unknown. The sample holds no much larger clone one base away, and base qualities are not on file.

Library creation used RT-PCR. The sequencer was a NextSeq 550. TCRdb trimmed public reads at Q25 via fastp, called clones via MiXCR and kept in-frame beta chains. Entries are consolidated by CDR3 protein sequence, retaining the most common genes and DNA. Within this sample are roughly 250,000 distinct CDR3 sequences, with 11% to 15% of them counted one time only. In total, the top ten clones hold around a tenth of the sample. This TCR derives from a human donor who was either an allogeneic HSCT recipient or a stem cell or donor lymphocyte infusion donor (not recorded which). It is not recorded whose cells these are; they may come from a transplant donor. The chain joins TRBV28 to TRBJ2-1, and TRBD1 matches 8 of the central bases. Input material: blood, either unsorted or a sorted T cell fraction (not recorded which). The DNA is as follows: TGTGCCAGCAGCCGTAATGAAGGACAGGGACTCAATGAGCAGTTCTTC. It specifies CASSRNEGQGLNEQFF.